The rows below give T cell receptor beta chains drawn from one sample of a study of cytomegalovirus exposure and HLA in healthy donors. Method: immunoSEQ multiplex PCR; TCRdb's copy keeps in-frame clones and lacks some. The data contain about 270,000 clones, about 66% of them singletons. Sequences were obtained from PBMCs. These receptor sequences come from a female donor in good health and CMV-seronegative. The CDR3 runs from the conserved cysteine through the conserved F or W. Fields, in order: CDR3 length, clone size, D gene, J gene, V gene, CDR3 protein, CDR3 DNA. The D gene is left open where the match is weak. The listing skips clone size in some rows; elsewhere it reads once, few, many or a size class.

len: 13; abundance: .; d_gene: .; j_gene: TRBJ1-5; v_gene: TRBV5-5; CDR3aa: CASSFAQRQPQHF; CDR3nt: TGTGCCAGCAGCTTTGCTCAGCGTCAGCCCCAGCATTTT
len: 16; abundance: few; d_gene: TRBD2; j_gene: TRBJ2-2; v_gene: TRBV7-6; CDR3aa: CASSFVGSGTSGELFF; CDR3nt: TGTGCCAGCAGCTTTGTGGGTAGCGGGACGTCCGGGGAGCTGTTTTTT
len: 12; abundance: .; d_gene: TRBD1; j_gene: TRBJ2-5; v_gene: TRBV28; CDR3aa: CASSTGGETQYF; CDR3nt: TGTGCCAGCTCGACAGGGGGAGAGACCCAGTACTTC
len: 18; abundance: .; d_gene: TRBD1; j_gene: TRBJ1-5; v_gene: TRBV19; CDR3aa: CASSIPPGTGGSNQPQHF; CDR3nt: TGTGCCAGTAGTATCCCCCCCGGGACAGGGGGAAGCAATCAGCCCCAGCATTTT
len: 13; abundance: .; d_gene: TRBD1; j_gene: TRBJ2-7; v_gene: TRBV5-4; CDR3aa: CASSFGTDYEQYF; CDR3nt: TGTGCCAGCAGCTTTGGGACAGACTACGAGCAGTACTTC
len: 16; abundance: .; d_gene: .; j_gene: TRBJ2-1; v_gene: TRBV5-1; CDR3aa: CASSPLTSLSYNEQFF; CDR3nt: TGCGCCAGCAGCCCCCTAACTAGCTTAAGTTACAATGAGCAGTTCTTC
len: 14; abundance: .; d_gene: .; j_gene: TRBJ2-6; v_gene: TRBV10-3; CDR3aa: CAIQQGSGANVLTF; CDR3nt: TGTGCCATCCAACAGGGATCTGGGGCCAACGTCCTGACTTTC
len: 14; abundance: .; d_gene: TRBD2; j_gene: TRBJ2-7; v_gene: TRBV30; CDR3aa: CAWCRTSGIVEQYF; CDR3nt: TGTGCCTGGTGCAGGACTAGCGGGATTGTCGAGCAGTACTTC
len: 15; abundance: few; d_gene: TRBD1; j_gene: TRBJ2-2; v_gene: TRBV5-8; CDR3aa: CASSQTGGRTGELFF; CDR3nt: TGTGCCAGCAGCCAGACAGGGGGGCGGACCGGGGAGCTGTTTTTT
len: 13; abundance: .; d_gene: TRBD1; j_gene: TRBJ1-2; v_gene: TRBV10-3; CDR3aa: CAISRGLGYGYTF; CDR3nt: TGTGCCATCAGCAGGGGGCTGGGCTATGGCTACACCTTC
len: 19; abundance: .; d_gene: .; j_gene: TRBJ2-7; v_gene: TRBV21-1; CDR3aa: CASSKGRVGPLAGVSEQYF; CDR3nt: TGTGCCAGCAGCAAAGGCAGGGTGGGACCCCTAGCGGGAGTGTCGGAGCAGTACTTC
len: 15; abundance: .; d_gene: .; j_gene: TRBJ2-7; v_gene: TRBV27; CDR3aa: CASSERLEATYEQYF; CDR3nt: TGTGCCAGCAGTGAACGACTAGAAGCGACCTACGAGCAGTACTTC
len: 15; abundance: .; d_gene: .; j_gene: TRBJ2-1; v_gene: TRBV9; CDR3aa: CASRHGLLGDNEQFF; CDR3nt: TGTGCCAGCAGGCACGGACTGCTTGGGGACAATGAGCAGTTCTTC
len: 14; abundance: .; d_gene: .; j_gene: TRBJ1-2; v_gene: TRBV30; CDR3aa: CAWSENRAHYGYTF; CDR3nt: TGTGCCTGGAGTGAGAACAGGGCCCACTATGGCTACACCTTC
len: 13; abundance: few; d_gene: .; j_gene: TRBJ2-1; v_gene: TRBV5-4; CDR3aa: CASSSTTDNEQFF; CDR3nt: TGTGCCAGCAGCTCCACTACTGACAATGAGCAGTTCTTC
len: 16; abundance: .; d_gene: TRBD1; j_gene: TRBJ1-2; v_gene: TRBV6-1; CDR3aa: CASSETRTGGAYGYTF; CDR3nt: TGTGCCAGCAGTGAAACGAGGACAGGGGGCGCCTATGGCTACACCTTC
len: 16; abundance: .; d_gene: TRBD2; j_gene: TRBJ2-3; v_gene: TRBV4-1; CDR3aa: CASSQETSGGTDTQYF; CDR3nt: TGCGCCAGCAGCCAAGAAACTAGCGGGGGCACAGATACGCAGTATTTT
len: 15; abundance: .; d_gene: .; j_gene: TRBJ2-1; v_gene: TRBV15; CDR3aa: CATSRDVVGGREQFF; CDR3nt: TGTGCCACCAGCAGAGACGTGGTGGGAGGCAGGGAGCAGTTCTTC
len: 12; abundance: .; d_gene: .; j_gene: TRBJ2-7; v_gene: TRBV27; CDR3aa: CASSRNSYEQYF; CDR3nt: TGTGCCAGCAGCAGGAACTCCTACGAGCAGTACTTC
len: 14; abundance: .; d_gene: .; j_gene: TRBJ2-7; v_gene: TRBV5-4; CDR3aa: CASSSSSELYEQYF; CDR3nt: TGTGCCAGCAGCTCGTCTAGCGAGCTCTACGAGCAGTACTTC
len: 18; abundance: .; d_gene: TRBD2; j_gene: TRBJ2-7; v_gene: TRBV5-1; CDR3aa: CASSWGNTPGLAAYEQYF; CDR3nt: TGCGCCAGCAGCTGGGGGAACACACCGGGACTAGCGGCCTACGAGCAGTACTTC
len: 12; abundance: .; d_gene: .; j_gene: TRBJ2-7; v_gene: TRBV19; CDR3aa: CASSPTGYEQYF; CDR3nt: TGTGCCAGTAGCCCTACAGGCTACGAGCAGTACTTC
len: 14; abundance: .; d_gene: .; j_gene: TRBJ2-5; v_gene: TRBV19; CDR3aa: CASSLTGLQETQYF; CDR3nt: TGTGCCAGTAGCCTAACAGGCCTCCAAGAGACCCAGTACTTC
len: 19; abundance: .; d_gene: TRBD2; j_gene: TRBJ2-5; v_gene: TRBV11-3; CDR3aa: CASSPGWPAGEANQETQYF; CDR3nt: TGTGCCAGCAGCCCAGGGTGGCCAGCGGGAGAGGCTAACCAAGAGACCCAGTACTTC
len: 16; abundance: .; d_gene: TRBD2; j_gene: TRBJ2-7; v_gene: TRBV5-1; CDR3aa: CASSLGASGTSYEQYF; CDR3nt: TGCGCCAGCAGCTTGGGAGCTAGCGGGACCTCCTACGAGCAGTACTTC
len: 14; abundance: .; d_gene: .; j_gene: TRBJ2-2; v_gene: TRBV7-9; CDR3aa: CASSLILGAGELLF; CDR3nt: TGTGCCAGCAGCTTAATTCTGGGGGCCGGGGAGCTGCTTTTT
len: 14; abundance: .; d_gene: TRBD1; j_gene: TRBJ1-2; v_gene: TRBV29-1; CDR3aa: CSAEKGAANYGYTF; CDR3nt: TGCAGCGCCGAAAAGGGGGCAGCTAACTATGGCTACACCTTC
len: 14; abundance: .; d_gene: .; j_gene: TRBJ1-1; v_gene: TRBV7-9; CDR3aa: CASSPDRSYTEAFF; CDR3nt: TGTGCCAGCAGCCCCGACAGGAGCTACACTGAAGCTTTCTTT
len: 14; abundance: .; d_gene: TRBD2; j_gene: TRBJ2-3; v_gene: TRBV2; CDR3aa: CASRRTSGTDTQYF; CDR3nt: TGTGCCAGCAGGCGGACTAGCGGCACAGATACGCAGTATTTT
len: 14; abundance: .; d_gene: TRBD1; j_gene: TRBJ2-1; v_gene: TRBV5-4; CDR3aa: CASLLEGAGNEQFF; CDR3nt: TGTGCCAGCCTTTTAGAGGGGGCCGGCAATGAGCAGTTCTTC
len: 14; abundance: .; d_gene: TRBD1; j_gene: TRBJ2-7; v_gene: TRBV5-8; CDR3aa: CASSQSGTGREQYF; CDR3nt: TGTGCCAGCAGCCAGTCCGGGACAGGTCGCGAGCAGTACTTC
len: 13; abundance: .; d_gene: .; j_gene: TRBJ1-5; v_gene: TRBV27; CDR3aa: CASSPSSNQPQHF; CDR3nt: TGTGCCAGCAGCCCCAGTAGCAATCAGCCCCAGCATTTT
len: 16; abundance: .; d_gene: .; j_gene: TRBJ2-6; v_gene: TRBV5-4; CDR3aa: CASSLDAGSGANVLTF; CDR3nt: TGTGCTAGCAGCTTGGATGCAGGCTCTGGGGCCAACGTCCTGACTTTC
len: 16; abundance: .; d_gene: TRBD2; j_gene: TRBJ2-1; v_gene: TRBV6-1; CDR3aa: CASSGGGLAIYNEQFF; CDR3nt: TGTGCCAGCAGTGGGGGAGGACTAGCGATCTACAATGAGCAGTTCTTC
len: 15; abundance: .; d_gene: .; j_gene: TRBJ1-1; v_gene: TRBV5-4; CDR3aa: CASSQLGGGANEAFF; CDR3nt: TGTGCCAGCAGTCAGCTCGGAGGGGGGGCGAATGAAGCTTTCTTT
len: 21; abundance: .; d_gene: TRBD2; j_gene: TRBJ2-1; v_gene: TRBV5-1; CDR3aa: CASSLEGLAGGQTKRYNEQFF; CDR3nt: TGCGCCAGCAGCTTGGAGGGACTAGCGGGAGGACAAACGAAGAGGTACAATGAGCAGTTCTTC
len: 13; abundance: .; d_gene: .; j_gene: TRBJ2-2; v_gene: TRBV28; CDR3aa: CASRKTATGELFF; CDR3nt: TGTGCCAGCAGGAAGACTGCCACCGGGGAGCTGTTTTTT
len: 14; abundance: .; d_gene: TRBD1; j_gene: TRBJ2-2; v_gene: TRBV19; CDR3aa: CASSSQGVAGELFF; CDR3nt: TGTGCCAGTAGTTCACAGGGGGTGGCCGGGGAGCTGTTTTTT
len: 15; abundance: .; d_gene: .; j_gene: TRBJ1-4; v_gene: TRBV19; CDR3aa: CASSISGGAGEKLFF; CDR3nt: TGTGCCAGTAGTATCAGCGGGGGCGCGGGTGAAAAACTGTTTTTT
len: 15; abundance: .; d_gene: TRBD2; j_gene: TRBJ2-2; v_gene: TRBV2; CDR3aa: CASESGRVNTGELFF; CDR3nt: TGTGCCAGCGAGAGCGGGAGGGTAAACACCGGGGAGCTGTTTTTT
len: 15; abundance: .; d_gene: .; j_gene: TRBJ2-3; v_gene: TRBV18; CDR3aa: CASSPLGGGTDTQYF; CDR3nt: TGTGCCAGCTCACCCCTCGGCGGCGGCACAGATACGCAGTATTTT
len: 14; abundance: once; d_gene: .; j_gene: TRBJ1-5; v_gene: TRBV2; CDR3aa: CASSGQGRNQPQHF; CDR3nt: TGTGCCAGCAGTGGGCAGGGGCGAAATCAGCCCCAGCATTTT
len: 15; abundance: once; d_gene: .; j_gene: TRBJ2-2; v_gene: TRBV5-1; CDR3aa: CASSMKGEGTGELFF; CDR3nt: TGCGCCAGCAGTATGAAGGGGGAAGGGACCGGGGAGCTGTTTTTT
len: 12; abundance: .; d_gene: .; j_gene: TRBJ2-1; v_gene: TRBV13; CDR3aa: CASSLSGGEQFF; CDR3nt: TGTGCCAGCAGCTTATCCGGCGGTGAGCAGTTCTTC
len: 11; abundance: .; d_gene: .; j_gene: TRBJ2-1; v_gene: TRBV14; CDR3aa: CASSQEGEQFF; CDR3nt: TGTGCCAGCAGCCAGGAGGGAGAGCAGTTCTTC
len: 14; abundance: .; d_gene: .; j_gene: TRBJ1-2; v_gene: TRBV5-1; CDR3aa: CASSFGTPRDGYTF; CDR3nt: TGCGCCAGCAGCTTCGGGACACCTAGAGATGGCTACACCTTC
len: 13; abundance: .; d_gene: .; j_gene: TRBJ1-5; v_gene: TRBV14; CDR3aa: CASSQEGGQPQHF; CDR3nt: TGTGCCAGCAGCCAAGAGGGGGGGCAGCCCCAGCATTTT
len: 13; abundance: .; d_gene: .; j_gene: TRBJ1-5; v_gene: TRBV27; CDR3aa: CASSVTEDQPQHF; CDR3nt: TGTGCCAGCAGTGTCACGGAGGATCAGCCCCAGCATTTT
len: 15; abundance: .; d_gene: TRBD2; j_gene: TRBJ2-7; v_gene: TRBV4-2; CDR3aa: CASSSGTSGSYEQYF; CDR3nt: TGTGCCAGCAGCTCCGGGACTAGCGGCTCCTACGAGCAGTACTTC
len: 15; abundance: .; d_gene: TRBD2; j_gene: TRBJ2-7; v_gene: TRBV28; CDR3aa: CASSASGSASYEQYF; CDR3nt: TGTGCCAGCAGTGCTAGCGGGAGCGCATCCTACGAGCAGTACTTC
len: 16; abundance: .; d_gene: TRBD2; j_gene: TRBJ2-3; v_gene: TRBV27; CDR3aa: CASSPLGAGGTDTQYF; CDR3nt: TGTGCCAGCAGTCCCCTCGGCGCGGGGGGCACAGATACGCAGTATTTT
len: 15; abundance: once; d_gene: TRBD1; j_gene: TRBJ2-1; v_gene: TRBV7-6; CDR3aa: CASSFDRALYNEQFF; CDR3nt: TGTGCCAGCAGCTTTGACAGGGCTCTCTACAATGAGCAGTTCTTC
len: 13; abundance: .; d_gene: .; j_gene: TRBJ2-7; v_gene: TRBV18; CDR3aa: CASVSASSYEQYF; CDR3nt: TGTGCCAGCGTGAGCGCAAGCTCCTACGAGCAGTACTTC
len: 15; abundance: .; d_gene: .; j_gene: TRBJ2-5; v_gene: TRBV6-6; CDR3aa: CASSGSHVQGETQYF; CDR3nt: TGTGCCAGCAGTGGGTCCCATGTCCAGGGAGAGACCCAGTACTTC
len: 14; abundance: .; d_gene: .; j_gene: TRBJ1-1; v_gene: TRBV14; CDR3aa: CASSTRQVNTEAFF; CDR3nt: TGTGCCAGCAGCACCCGACAGGTGAACACTGAAGCTTTCTTT
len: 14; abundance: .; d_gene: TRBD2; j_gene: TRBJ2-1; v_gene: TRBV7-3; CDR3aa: CASSPPGLAGEQFF; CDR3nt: TGTGCCAGCAGCCCCCCAGGACTAGCGGGGGAGCAGTTCTTC